Reported below is one TCR beta chain. Its target is unknown. Assay: immunoSEQ multiplex PCR; the TCRdb copy retains only in-frame clones and omits some. The sample holds around 34,000 clones; around 85% are singletons and the top ten take 1% to 1.5%. The sample originates from a study of STAT5B mutations in CD4+ large granular lymphocyte leukemia. Whole-study results and caveats: No patients shared main leukemic clonotypes, though less than 30% appeared at low frequency elsewhere. TRBV06-family usage was enriched in top patient clones (8/27) versus controls (2/35).

Germline V lookup: CDR1 SNHLY, CDR2 FYNNEI. The CDR3 covers 15 residues. The V segment lost 4 bases and the J segment 5 bases; nucleotides outside the gene matches: 8. The sample was CD4+ T cells from blood buffy coats. The chain has TRBV2 and TRBJ2-5, with 9 bases fitting TRBD1. The TCR sequence derives from a human donor in good health. CDR3 in amino acids: CASSAGTGSWETQYF. CDR3 sequence (DNA): TGTGCCAGCAGTGCCGGGACAGGGAGTTGGGAGACCCAGTACTTC.